Below are 3 T cell receptor beta chains sequenced from a single sample in a study of OX40 agonist ivuxolimab in advanced cancers. The method was immunoSEQ multiplex PCR; TCRdb's version includes in-frame clones alone and lacks a portion of them. The sample holds tens of thousands of clones; about 93% are singletons and the top ten take about 6.4%. Here the sequenced sample was CD4+ or CD8+ T cells sorted from blood, taken in a trial of the OX40 agonist ivuxolimab. The receptors were gathered from an adult with an advanced solid tumor such as melanoma, head and neck, liver or kidney cancer.

The chain employs TRBV4-1 and TRBJ1-1, with 8 bases that match TRBD1. Losses at the gene ends were 4 bases for V and 4 bases for J; bases not matched to a gene: 8. Per germline, CDR1 MGHRA and CDR2 YSYEKL. This CDR3 spans 15 amino acids. CDR3: CASSLTGGPGTEAFF. CDR3 bases: TGCGCCAGCAGCCTAACAGGGGGGCCAGGCACTGAAGCTTTCTTT.

CDR3 protein: CASSLYGTGPYEQYF. CDR3 coding DNA: TGTGCCAGCAGTTTATACGGGACAGGGCCCTACGAGCAGTACTTC. V is TRBV27 and J is TRBJ2-7, with TRBD1 matching 9 bases. The CDR3 spans 15 residues. Germline trimming cut 1 base from V and 2 bases from J; bases unmatched to any gene: 3. CDR1 is MNHEY and CDR2 is SMNVEV in the germline V gene (reference sequence).

This chain connects TRBV2 to TRBJ2-7; weak D call: TRBD1 (5 bases). This CDR3 comprises 17 residues. Germline V CDR1 and CDR2: SNHLY, FYNNEI. Trimming removed 4 bases at V and 4 bases at J, with 23 bases between. The CDR3 DNA sequence: TGTGCCAGCAGTGCGGTGGAAGGGGCACCAATCTCTTACGAGCAGTACTTC. Translated: CASSAVEGAPISYEQYF.